This T cell receptor beta chain derives from a study of cytotoxic CD8 clonotypes in ibrutinib-treated CLL. Measured with immunoSEQ multiplex PCR; TCRdb has only the in-frame clones, and not every one. The sample shows over 70,000 clones, around 75% of them seen only once. This clone was seen a handful of times. This same CDR3 is encoded by further DNA sequences in the sample. V was shortened by 0 bases and J by 2 bases, with 5 bases between the two germline ends. The CDR3 covers 13 residues. From germline, CDR1 is SGHRS and CDR2 YFSETQ. This TCR came from a human donor with chronic lymphocytic leukemia. The chain recombines TRBV5-1 with TRBJ1-2, with D hard to call. Specimen: PBMCs, collected after 12 months of ibrutinib treatment. The CDR3 is CASSLGGNYGYTF. The DNA of the CDR3 is TGCGCCAGCAGCTTGGGAGGGAACTATGGCTACACCTTC.